The clone carrying this T cell receptor (beta chain) was recorded only once. Together with a sample-barcoded 5' primer, a J-beta primer mix was included in a second PCR lasting about 7 to 12 cycles. MiXCR, applied by TCRdb to the 5' RACE reads, yields one record per CDR3 protein. The sample comprises roughly 800,000 distinct CDR3 sequences, 20% to 30% of which are singletons, and less than 3.5% rests with the top ten. Looked up from germline, CDR1 is DFQATT and CDR2 is SNEGSKA (reference sequence). V shed 5 bases, J shed 4 bases, and the junction held 17 bases outside the gene matches. The CDR3 runs 18 residues. This specimen belongs to a study of blood T cells in healthy people across ages. Study-level information: Template switching recovered approximately one barcoded beta molecule for every two T cells.

These sequences were also reported in another study, on T cells of mothers and their children.

The chain joins TRBV20-1 to TRBJ2-1, with 10 bases aligning to TRBD1. This receptor was obtained from a boy between 5 and 17 years old in good health. Specimen: blood. Written as DNA, the CDR3 is TGCAGTGCTCCGATCGACAGGGGGCTTACCCCGTTATACAATGAGCAGTTCTTC. Translation gives CSAPIDRGLTPLYNEQFF.